The 11 T cell receptor beta chains below come from one sample, sequenced in a study of OX40 agonist ivuxolimab in advanced cancers. Libraries were prepared by immunoSEQ multiplex PCR; TCRdb keeps only in-frame clonotypes and omits some of them. Counted here are roughly 75,000 clones, around 89% occurring once; the ten biggest clones make up about 6%. The sample here was CD4+ or CD8+ T cells sorted from blood, taken in a trial of the OX40 agonist ivuxolimab. The source of these receptors is an adult with an advanced solid tumor such as melanoma, head and neck, liver or kidney cancer.

The chain recombines TRBV4-1 with TRBJ2-1; D may be TRBD2 (6 bases). The CDR3 is 15 residues long. Trimming stripped 4 bases from V and 2 bases from J, with 12 bases between. Germline CDR1 is MGHRA and CDR2 is YSYEKL. Here the CDR3 reads CASSPTRPTYNEQFF. The CDR3 DNA follows: TGCGCCAGCAGCCCGACTAGGCCAACCTACAATGAGCAGTTCTTC.

The genes are TRBV19 and TRBJ2-3; 13 bases are a match to TRBD2. Trimming removed 8 bases from V and 8 bases from J; junction bases left unmatched: 10. Germline lookup yields CDR1 LNHDA and CDR2 SQIVND (reference sequence). This CDR3 has 15 residues. The DNA for the CDR3 is TGTGCCAGTCGAATACTAGCGGGGGGGCATGGTACGCAGTATTTT. Residues: CASRILAGGHGTQYF.

This clone was counted a few times. This rearrangement joins TRBV6-5 to TRBJ1-2, with 10 positions matching TRBD1. Unmatched junction bases numbered 9, after V lost 6 bases and J lost 8 bases. The CDR3 spans 14 residues. Germline V gene lookup returns CDR1 MNHEY and CDR2 SVGAGI. CDR3 in DNA: TGTGCCAGCAGCCTCCGGGGGACAGGGGTCGGCTACACCTTC. Translating gives CASSLRGTGVGYTF.

The V call is TRBV14, the J call TRBJ1-2; a weak D match, TRBD1 (5 bases). The CDR3 contains 13 residues. CDR1 SGHDN and CDR2 FVKESK come from the germline V gene. Deletions cut 0 bases from V and 8 bases from J, with 10 bases between. CDR3 protein: CASSQDPRGGYTF. In DNA, the CDR3 is TGTGCCAGCAGCCAAGATCCGAGGGGCGGCTACACCTTC.

The chain joins TRBV7-6 to TRBJ2-6; TRBD1 might be the D (6 bases). The CDR3 contains 15 residues. V lost 5 bases and J 4 bases, leaving 12 bases between the germline ends. Germline CDR1 reads SGHVS; CDR2 reads FNYEAQ. Written as DNA, the CDR3 is TGTGCCAGCAGCCAGGACAGATCCGGGGCCAACGTCCTGACTTTC. Its protein is CASSQDRSGANVLTF.

This clone was observed once. The chain is built from TRBV5-5 and TRBJ2-7; possibly TRBD1 for D (5 bases). Germline CDR1 SGHKS, CDR2 YYEKEE (reference sequence). The CDR3 has 16 residues. Trimming pared 4 bases from V and 0 bases from J, leaving 17 bases between. The CDR3 protein is CASSGDRNLLSYEQYF. The CDR3 region has the DNA TGTGCCAGCAGCGGTGACAGAAATTTACTCTCCTACGAGCAGTACTTC. Supplemented by reference TRBV5-5 and TRBJ2-7, the full variable domain reads DAGVTQSPTHLIKTRGQQVTLRCSPISGHKSVSWYQQVLGQGPQFIFQYYEKEERGRGNFPDRFSARQFPNYSSELNVNALLLGDSALYLCASSGDRNLLSYEQYFGPGTRLTVT.

The chain recombines TRBV5-4 with TRBJ1-1; the D gene is possibly TRBD1 (6 bases). Germline loops: CDR1 SGHNT, CDR2 YYREEE (reference sequence). The ends were cut back, 0 bases at V and 5 bases at J, with 14 bases in the middle. The CDR3 runs to 15 residues. CDR3: CASSLVWGAETEAFF. In DNA, the CDR3 is TGTGCCAGCAGCTTGGTTTGGGGGGCGGAAACTGAAGCTTTCTTT. Full variable domain (outside the CDR3, taken from reference TRBV5-4 and TRBJ1-1): ETGVTQSPTHLIKTRGQQVTLRCSSQSGHNTVSWYQQALGQGPQFIFQYYREEENGRGNFPPRFSGLQFPNYSSELNVNALELDDSALYLCASSLVWGAETEAFFGQGTRLTVV.

As to this clone: A read error may explain this, as a much larger clone is one base away. Other DNA sequences in the same sample also yield this CDR3. The chain links TRBV6-5 to TRBJ2-1; perhaps TRBD1 as D (5 bases). CDR1 and CDR2 (germline): MNHEY, SVGAGI. There are 13 residues in the CDR3. V was clipped by 2 bases and J by 7 bases, with 9 bases between them. This CDR3 is CASSYRQGNEQFF. The CDR3 region has the DNA TGTGCCAGCAGTTACCGGCAGGGAAATGAGCAGTTCTTC.

This chain joins TRBV4-1 and TRBJ2-2; 7 nucleotides line up with TRBD2. Germline assignment: CDR1 MGHRA and CDR2 YSYEKL. The ends lost 5 bases at V and 0 bases at J; junction bases unmatched: 6. The CDR3 consists of 16 residues. DNA for the CDR3: TGCGCCAGCAGCTCCCCTAGCGGAGCGAACACCGGGGAGCTGTTTTTT. Protein sequence: CASSSPSGANTGELFF.

With respect to this clone: This could be a read error, since a much larger clone is one nucleotide away. The same CDR3 can be traced to other DNA sequences in this sample. The chain employs TRBV7-9 and TRBJ2-7, with a possible D match to TRBD2 (6 bases). The germline V gene has CDR1 SEHNR and CDR2 FQNEAQ (reference sequence). The CDR3 consists of 15 residues. The CDR3 protein is CASSLEGGIAGGQYF. CDR3 nucleotide sequence: TGCGCCAGCAGCTTAGAGGGCGGGATCGCCGGGGGGCAGTACTTC. The complete variable domain, with remaining parts taken from reference TRBV7-9 and TRBJ2-7, reads DTGVSQNPRHKITKRGQNVTFRCDPISEHNRLYWYRQTLGQGPEFLTYFQNEAQLEKSRLLSDRFSAERPKGSFSTLEIQRTEQGDSAMYLCASSLEGGIAGGQYFGPGTRLTVT.

This clone was picked up one time. V usage is TRBV6-5 and J usage is TRBJ1-6; D not certain. The germline V gene has CDR1 MNHEY and CDR2 SVGAGI. This CDR3 is built from 16 residues. With 2 bases removed from V and 0 bases from J, the gap between germline ends came to 8 bases. The chain's CDR3 is CASSYNGSSYNSPLHF. The CDR3 region has the DNA TGTGCCAGCAGTTACAATGGGAGCTCCTATAATTCACCCCTCCACTTT.